Included here is one T cell receptor (beta chain) sequence, with context. The target antigen is unknown. One junction end disagrees with the germline gene, perhaps due to a read error. TCRdb reprocessed the 5' RACE reads with MiXCR, giving one entry per CDR3 protein. The table records about 360,000 distinct CDR3 sequences, 13% of them present only once. Germline V CDR1 and CDR2: SEHNR, FQNEAQ (reference sequence). The CDR3 covers 14 residues. The data stem from a study of T-cell memory formation after mild COVID-19. The overall study: Clusters of TCRs were largely donor specific.

Study-wide results and limits: CD4/CD8 balance held among clones contracting day 15 to 85, and later expanders leaned CD4+. The finding that pre-infection memory included some responding clones suggested that cross-reactive memory joined. Mainly in CM and EM were contracting CD4+ clones; CD8+ were in EMRA.

The gene calls are TRBV7-9 and TRBJ2-5, with TRBD1 matching over 7 bases. The sample was PBMCs or a T cell subset sorted from them (not recorded which). The receptor was derived from a man younger than 35 who had mild COVID-19 (a few samples of this study predate the infection). Cell type and time point are not known. The CDR3 sequence: CASRPGTVQDTQYF. The CDR3 DNA reads as TGTGCCAGCAGGCCCGGGACAGTACAAGATACCCAGTACTTC.